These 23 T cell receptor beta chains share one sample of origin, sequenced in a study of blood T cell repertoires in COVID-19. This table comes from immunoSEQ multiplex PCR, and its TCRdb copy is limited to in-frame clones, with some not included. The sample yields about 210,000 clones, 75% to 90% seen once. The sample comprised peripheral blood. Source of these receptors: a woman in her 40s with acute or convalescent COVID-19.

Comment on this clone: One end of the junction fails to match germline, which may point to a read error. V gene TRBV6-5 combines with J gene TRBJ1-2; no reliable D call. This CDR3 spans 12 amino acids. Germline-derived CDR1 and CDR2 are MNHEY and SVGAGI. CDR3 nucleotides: TGTGCCAGCACTCTAACTAAATATGGCTACACCTTC. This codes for CASTLTKYGYTF.

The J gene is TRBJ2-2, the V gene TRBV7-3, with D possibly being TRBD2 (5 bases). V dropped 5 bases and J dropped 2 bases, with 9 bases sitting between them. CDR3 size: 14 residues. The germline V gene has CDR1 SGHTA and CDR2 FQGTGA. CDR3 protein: CASSRTVNTGELFF. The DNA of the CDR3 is TGTGCCAGCAGCCGGACTGTTAACACCGGGGAGCTGTTTTTT.

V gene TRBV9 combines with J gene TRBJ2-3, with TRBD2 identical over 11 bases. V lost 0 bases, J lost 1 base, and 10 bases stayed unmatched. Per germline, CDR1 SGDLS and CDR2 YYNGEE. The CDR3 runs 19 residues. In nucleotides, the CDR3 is TGTGCCAGCAGCGTAGAAATAGCGGGGGGGCAGTTTGGCACAGATACGCAGTATTTT. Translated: CASSVEIAGGQFGTDTQYF.

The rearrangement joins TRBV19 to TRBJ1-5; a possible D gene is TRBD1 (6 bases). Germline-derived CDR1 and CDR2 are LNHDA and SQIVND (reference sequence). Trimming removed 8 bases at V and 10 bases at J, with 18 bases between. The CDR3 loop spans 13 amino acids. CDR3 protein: CASGQSVRGPQHF. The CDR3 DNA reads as TGTGCCAGTGGACAGTCGGTTAGAGGACCCCAGCATTTT.

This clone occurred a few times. CDR3 residues: CASSLPKALNQPQHF. In nucleotides, the CDR3 is TGTGCCAGCAGCCTGCCAAAAGCCTTAAATCAGCCCCAGCATTTT. The chain links TRBV28 to TRBJ1-5; D not resolved. This CDR3 region has 15 residues. V lost 6 bases and J 4 bases, leaving 16 bases between the germline ends. In germline, CDR1 is MDHEN, CDR2 SYDVKM.

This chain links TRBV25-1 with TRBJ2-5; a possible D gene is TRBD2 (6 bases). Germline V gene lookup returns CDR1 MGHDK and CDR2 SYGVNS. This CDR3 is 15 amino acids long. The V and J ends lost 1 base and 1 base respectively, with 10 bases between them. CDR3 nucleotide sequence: TGTGCCAGCAGTGAATTTCTGGGGGGCCAAGAGACCCAGTACTTC. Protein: CASSEFLGGQETQYF.

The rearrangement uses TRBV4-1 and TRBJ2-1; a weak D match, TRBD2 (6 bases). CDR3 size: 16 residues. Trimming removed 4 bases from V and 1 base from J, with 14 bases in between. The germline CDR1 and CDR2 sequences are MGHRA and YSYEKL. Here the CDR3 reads CASSPGVAYSYNEQFF. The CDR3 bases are TGCGCCAGCAGCCCGGGGGTGGCTTATTCCTACAATGAGCAGTTCTTC.

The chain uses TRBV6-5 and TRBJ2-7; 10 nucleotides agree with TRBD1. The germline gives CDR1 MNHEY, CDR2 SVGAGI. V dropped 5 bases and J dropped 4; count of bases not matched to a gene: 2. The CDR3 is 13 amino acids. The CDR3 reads CASSRDRGYEQYV. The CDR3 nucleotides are TGTGCCAGCAGTCGGGACAGGGGATACGAGCAGTACGTC.

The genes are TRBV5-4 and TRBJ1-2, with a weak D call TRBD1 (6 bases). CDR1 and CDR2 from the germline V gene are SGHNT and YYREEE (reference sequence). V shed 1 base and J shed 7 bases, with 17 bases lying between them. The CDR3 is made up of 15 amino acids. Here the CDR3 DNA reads TGTGCCAGCAGCTTGAGGGACATCGCGACGGGTGGCTACACCTTC. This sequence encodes CASSLRDIATGGYTF. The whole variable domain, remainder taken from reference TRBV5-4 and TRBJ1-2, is ETGVTQSPTHLIKTRGQQVTLRCSSQSGHNTVSWYQQALGQGPQFIFQYYREEENGRGNFPPRFSGLQFPNYSSELNVNALELDDSALYLCASSLRDIATGGYTFGSGTRLTVV.

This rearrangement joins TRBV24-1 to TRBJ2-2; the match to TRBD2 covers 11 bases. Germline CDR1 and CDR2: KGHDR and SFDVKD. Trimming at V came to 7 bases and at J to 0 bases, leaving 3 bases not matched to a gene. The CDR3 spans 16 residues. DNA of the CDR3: TGTGCCACCAGCACTAGCGGGGGCCCGAACACCGGGGAGCTGTTTTTT. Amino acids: CATSTSGGPNTGELFF.

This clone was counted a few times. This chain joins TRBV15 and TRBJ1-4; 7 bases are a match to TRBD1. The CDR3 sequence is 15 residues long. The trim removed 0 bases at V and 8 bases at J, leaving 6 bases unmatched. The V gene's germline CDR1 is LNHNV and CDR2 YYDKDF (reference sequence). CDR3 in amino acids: CATSREKGAREKLFF. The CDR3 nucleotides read TGTGCCACCAGCAGAGAAAAGGGGGCTCGGGAAAAACTGTTTTTT.

CDR3 protein: CASSSLTGTGITGELFF. CDR3 DNA sequence: TGCGCCAGCAGCTCGCTTACCGGGACAGGGATCACCGGGGAGCTGTTTTTT. The genes are TRBV5-1 and TRBJ2-2; 9 nucleotides align to TRBD1. The length of the CDR3 is 17 residues. With V trimmed by 3 bases and J by 4 bases, 10 bases remained unmatched. Looked up from germline, CDR1 is SGHRS and CDR2 is YFSETQ. Full variable domain (missing parts from reference TRBV5-1 and TRBJ2-2): KAGVTQTPRYLIKTRGQQVTLSCSPISGHRSVSWYQQTPGQGLQFLFEYFSETQRNKGNFPGRFSGRQFSNSRSEMNVSTLELGDSALYLCASSSLTGTGITGELFFGEGSRLTVL.

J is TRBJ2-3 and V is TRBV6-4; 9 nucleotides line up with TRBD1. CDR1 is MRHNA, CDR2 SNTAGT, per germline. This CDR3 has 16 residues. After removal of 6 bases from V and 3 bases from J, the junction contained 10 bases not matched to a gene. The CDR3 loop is CASSETTGGGTDTQYF. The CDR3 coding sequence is TGTGCCAGCAGCGAAACGACAGGGGGAGGGACAGATACGCAGTATTTT.

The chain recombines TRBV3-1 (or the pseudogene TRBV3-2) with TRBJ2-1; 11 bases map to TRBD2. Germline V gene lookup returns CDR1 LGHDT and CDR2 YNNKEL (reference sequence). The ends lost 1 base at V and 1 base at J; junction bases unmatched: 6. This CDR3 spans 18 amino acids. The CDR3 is CASSQGDLAGGSYNEQFF. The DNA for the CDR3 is TGTGCCAGCAGCCAAGGGGACTTAGCGGGGGGGTCCTACAATGAGCAGTTCTTC.

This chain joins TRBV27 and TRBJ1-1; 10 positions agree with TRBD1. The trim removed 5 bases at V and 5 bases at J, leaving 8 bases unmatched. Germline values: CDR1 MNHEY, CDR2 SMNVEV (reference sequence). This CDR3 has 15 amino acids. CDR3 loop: CASSARTGGDTEAFF. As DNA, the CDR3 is TGTGCCAGCAGTGCCAGGACAGGGGGAGATACTGAAGCTTTCTTT.

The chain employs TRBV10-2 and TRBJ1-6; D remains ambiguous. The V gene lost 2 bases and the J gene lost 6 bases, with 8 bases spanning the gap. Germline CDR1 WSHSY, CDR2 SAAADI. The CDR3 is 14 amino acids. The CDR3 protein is CASSETRFNSPLHF. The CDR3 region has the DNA TGCGCCAGCAGTGAGACAAGATTTAATTCACCCCTCCACTTT.

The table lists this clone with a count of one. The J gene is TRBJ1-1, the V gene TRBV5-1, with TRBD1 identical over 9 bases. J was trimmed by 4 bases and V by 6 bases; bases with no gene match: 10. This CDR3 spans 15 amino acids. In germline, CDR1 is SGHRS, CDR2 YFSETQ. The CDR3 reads CASTKTGGKGTEAFF. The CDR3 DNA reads TGCGCCAGCACCAAGACAGGGGGAAAAGGCACTGAAGCTTTCTTT.

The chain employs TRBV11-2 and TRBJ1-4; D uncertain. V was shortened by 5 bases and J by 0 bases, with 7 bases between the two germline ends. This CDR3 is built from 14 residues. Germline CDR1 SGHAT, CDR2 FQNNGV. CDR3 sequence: CASSPGTTNEKLFF. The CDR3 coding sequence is TGTGCCAGCAGCCCCGGGACAACTAATGAAAAACTGTTTTTT.

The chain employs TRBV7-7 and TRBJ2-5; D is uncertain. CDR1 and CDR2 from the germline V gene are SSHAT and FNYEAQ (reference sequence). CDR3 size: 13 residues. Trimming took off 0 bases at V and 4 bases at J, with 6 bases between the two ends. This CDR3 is CASSLAARETQYF. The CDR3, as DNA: TGTGCCAGCAGCTTAGCGGCAAGAGAGACCCAGTACTTC.

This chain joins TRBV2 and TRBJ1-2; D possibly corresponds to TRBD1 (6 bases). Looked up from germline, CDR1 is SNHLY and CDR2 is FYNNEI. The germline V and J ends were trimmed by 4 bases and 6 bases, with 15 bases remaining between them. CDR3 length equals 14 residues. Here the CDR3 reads CASSAPRGVDGYTF. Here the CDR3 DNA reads TGTGCCAGCAGTGCTCCCAGGGGCGTCGATGGCTACACCTTC.

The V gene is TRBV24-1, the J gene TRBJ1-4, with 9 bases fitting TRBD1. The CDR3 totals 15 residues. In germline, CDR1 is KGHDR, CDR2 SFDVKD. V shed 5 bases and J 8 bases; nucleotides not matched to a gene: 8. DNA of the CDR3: TGTGCCACCAGTGCCAGGACAGGGGCGGAGGAAAAACTGTTTTTT. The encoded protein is CATSARTGAEEKLFF.

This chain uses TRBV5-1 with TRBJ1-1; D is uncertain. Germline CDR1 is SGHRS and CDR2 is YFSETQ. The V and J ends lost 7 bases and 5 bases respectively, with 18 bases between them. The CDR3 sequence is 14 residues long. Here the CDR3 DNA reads TGCGCCAGCTTCCGGAGGGATATGGGGACTGAAGCTTTCTTT. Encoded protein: CASFRRDMGTEAFF. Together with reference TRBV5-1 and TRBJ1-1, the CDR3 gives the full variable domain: KAGVTQTPRYLIKTRGQQVTLSCSPISGHRSVSWYQQTPGQGLQFLFEYFSETQRNKGNFPGRFSGRQFSNSRSEMNVSTLELGDSALYLCASFRRDMGTEAFFGQGTRLTVV.

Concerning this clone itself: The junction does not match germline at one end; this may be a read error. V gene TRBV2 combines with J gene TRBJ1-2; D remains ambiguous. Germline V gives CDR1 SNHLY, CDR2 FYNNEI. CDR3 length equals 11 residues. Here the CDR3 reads CASSIGLSYSF. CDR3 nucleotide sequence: TGTGCCAGCAGTATAGGACTGAGCTACTCCTTC.